Each of the 17 T cell receptor beta chains below was sequenced from the same sample in a study of blood T cell repertoires in COVID-19. Data came from immunoSEQ multiplex PCR; TCRdb stores just in-frame clones and leaves some out. The table lists around 60,000 clones, about four fifths of them singletons, with approximately 21% in the top ten. Sequencing was performed on peripheral blood. The receptors stem from a man aged 30 to 45 with COVID-19, enrolled during active disease.

The rearrangement uses TRBV28 and TRBJ1-4, with a possible D match to TRBD1 (6 bases). The CDR3 runs to 16 residues. Per germline, CDR1 MDHEN and CDR2 SYDVKM. V was cut by 5 bases and J by 8 bases, with 21 bases left in between. The CDR3 DNA sequence: TGTGCCAGCAGTAGATCCACGGGGGGCGCAAAGGAAAAACTGTTTTTT. This translates into CASSRSTGGAKEKLFF.

The CDR3 nucleotides read TGTGCCAGCAGCCATGGCTTAAGCCGGGACTGGGGCTACGAGCAGTACTTC. Translated, it gives CASSHGLSRDWGYEQYF. This rearrangement joins TRBV5-8 to TRBJ2-7; TRBD2 might be the D (6 bases). Per the germline V gene, CDR1 is SGHTS and CDR2 is YDEGEE. The CDR3 covers 17 residues. V was clipped by 4 bases and J by 3 bases, with 23 bases between them.

J is TRBJ2-7 and V is TRBV5-1, with 8 bases that match TRBD2. Germline lookup yields CDR1 SGHRS and CDR2 YFSETQ. This CDR3 is built from 14 residues. V gave up 2 bases and J gave up 2 bases; unmatched junction bases: 3. CDR3 amino acids: CASSFASGPYEQYF. DNA of the CDR3: TGCGCCAGCAGCTTCGCTAGCGGGCCCTACGAGCAGTACTTC.

The chain combines TRBV10-3 with TRBJ2-7; D is possibly TRBD2 (7 bases). Looked up from germline, CDR1 is ENHRY and CDR2 is SYGVKD. The CDR3 runs to 16 residues. Trimming left V 4 bases short and J 2 bases short, with 18 bases between. The CDR3 bases are TGTGCCATCAGTGCCACGGCGGGGGCTAGCGCCTACGAGCAGTACTTC. Translation gives CAISATAGASAYEQYF.

CDR3 loop: CASSLGTSIRSETQYF. DNA of the CDR3: TGTGCCAGCAGCCTCGGGACTAGCATTCGATCGGAGACCCAGTACTTC. The gene calls are TRBV5-6 and TRBJ2-5; 9 positions agree with TRBD2. With 4 bases clipped from V and 5 bases from J, the junction kept 12 bases outside the gene matches. Germline assignment: CDR1 SGHDT and CDR2 YYEEEE. CDR3 size: 16 residues.

There are a few counts of this clone. The V gene is TRBV2, the J gene TRBJ1-1; TRBD1 might be the D (5 bases). Trimming took 7 bases from V and 0 from J, leaving 9 bases between them. The CDR3 has 13 residues. The germline CDR1 and CDR2 sequences are SNHLY and FYNNEI. The CDR3 is CASMKGMNTEAFF. The CDR3 DNA reads as TGTGCCAGCATGAAGGGGATGAACACTGAAGCTTTCTTT.

The chain links TRBV5-6 to TRBJ1-6, with 12 bases fitting TRBD1. J was trimmed by 10 bases and V by 6 bases; bases with no gene match: 8. CDR3 size: 15 residues. Per the germline V gene, CDR1 is SGHDT and CDR2 is YYEEEE. Here the CDR3 DNA reads TGTGCCAGCAAGGGACAGGGGGCAAAGGGATCACCCCTCCACTTT. This gives the protein CASKGQGAKGSPLHF.

This chain connects TRBV4-1 to TRBJ2-5, with 7 bases matching TRBD1. V trimming: 1 base; J trimming: 2 bases; junction bases outside the gene matches: 10. Germline assignment: CDR1 MGHRA and CDR2 YSYEKL. This CDR3 spans 17 amino acids. CDR3 loop: CASSQARGQKRQETQYF. In DNA, the CDR3 is TGCGCCAGCAGCCAAGCCAGGGGACAGAAGCGACAAGAGACCCAGTACTTC.

This sequence joins TRBV7-9 and TRBJ2-1; tentative D call: TRBD2 (6 bases). Germline loops: CDR1 SEHNR, CDR2 FQNEAQ (reference sequence). The CDR3 is 13 amino acids. Trimming stripped 1 base from V and 8 bases from J, with 9 bases between. The CDR3 sequence: CASSLVSGDEQFF. The CDR3 nucleotides are TGTGCCAGCAGCTTAGTATCGGGGGATGAGCAGTTCTTC.

This chain connects TRBV30 to TRBJ2-2; D is unresolved. V was trimmed by 5 bases and J by 7 bases, leaving 11 bases between them. Germline CDR1 GTSNPN, CDR2 SVGIG (reference sequence). This CDR3 comprises 12 residues. The CDR3 spells CAWAGSGGELFF. CDR3 DNA: TGTGCCTGGGCAGGTTCTGGCGGGGAGCTGTTTTTT.

This clone was counted a few times. The V gene is TRBV12-3 or TRBV12-4, the J gene TRBJ2-7, with 8 bases identical to TRBD2. Losses at the gene ends were 5 bases for V and 4 bases for J; bases not matched to a gene: 4. The CDR3 is made up of 13 amino acids. For the CDR3, the DNA is TGTGCCAGCAGTGGGACTAGTGCTTACGAGCAGTACTTC. Residues: CASSGTSAYEQYF.

CDR3 DNA sequence: TGTGCCAGTAGTACCGACTTGTCTAACTATGGCTACACCTTC. This encodes CASSTDLSNYGYTF. The chain couples TRBV19 to TRBJ1-2; unclear D gene. The CDR3 has 14 amino acids. The V end was cut by 4 bases, the J end by 0 bases, with 9 bases between. Germline CDR1 is LNHDA and CDR2 is SQIVND (reference sequence).

A single count supports this clone. This rearrangement joins TRBV3-1 (or the pseudogene TRBV3-2) to TRBJ2-7; the match to TRBD2 covers 8 bases. Germline V gene data show CDR1 as LGHDT and CDR2 as YNNKEL (reference sequence). The CDR3 is made up of 15 amino acids. V dropped 4 bases and J dropped 1; count of bases not matched to a gene: 6. Here the CDR3 reads CASSRGGSGSYEQYF. For the CDR3, the DNA is TGTGCCAGCAGCCGCGGGGGGTCAGGTTCCTACGAGCAGTACTTC.

This chain joins TRBV7-9 and TRBJ2-1; 7 bases are shared with TRBD2. The CDR3 loop spans 11 amino acids. Germline lookup yields CDR1 SEHNR and CDR2 FQNEAQ (reference sequence). V trimming: 5 bases; J trimming: 9 bases; junction bases outside the gene matches: 1. The chain's CDR3 is CASSSGAEQFF. Here the CDR3 DNA reads TGTGCCAGCAGCAGCGGGGCTGAGCAGTTCTTC.

This chain joins TRBV2 and TRBJ2-2, with TRBD2 matching over 12 bases. V shed 4 bases and J 0 bases; nucleotides not matched to a gene: 6. Germline CDR1 and CDR2: SNHLY and FYNNEI. The CDR3 covers 18 residues. The CDR3 loop reads CASSASGGDFANTGELFF. The CDR3 DNA reads TGTGCCAGCAGTGCTAGCGGGGGGGATTTCGCGAACACCGGGGAGCTGTTTTTT.

CDR3 nucleotides: TGTGCCAGCAGCGCGGACCCAATGGAGGCAACCTACGAGCAGTACTTC. The encoded protein is CASSADPMEATYEQYF. The rearrangement links TRBV5-4 to TRBJ2-7, with a weak D call TRBD2 (5 bases). The CDR3 is 16 residues long. Trimming left V 4 bases short and J 2 bases short, with 19 bases between. Germline V gene lookup returns CDR1 SGHNT and CDR2 YYREEE (reference sequence).

The V call is TRBV18, the J call TRBJ1-1; D unclear. V was clipped by 0 bases and J by 1 base, with 12 bases between them. This CDR3 has 16 amino acids. Germline values: CDR1 KGHSH, CDR2 LQKENI. CDR3 sequence (DNA): TGTGCCAGCTCACCACCCCGGGCCGGAGGGAACACTGAAGCTTTCTTT. Translating it yields CASSPPRAGGNTEAFF. The full variable domain, its missing parts supplied by reference TRBV18 and TRBJ1-1, is NAGVMQNPRHLVRRRGQEARLRCSPMKGHSHVYWYRQLPEEGLKFMVYLQKENIIDESGMPKERFSAEFPKEGPSILRIQQVVRGDSAAYFCASSPPRAGGNTEAFFGQGTRLTVV.